This paragraph covers one T cell receptor (beta chain) sequence. These data originate in a study of blood T cell repertoires in COVID-19. Original handling: Nucleated cell number was recorded as an estimate derived from reference gene primer amplification. Clones were sequenced by immunoSEQ multiplex PCR, and TCRdb holds only the in-frame ones, with some missing. The V and J calls and clone size come from that table; D and trimming were worked out from the DNA. The sample holds about 210,000 clones, about nine tenths seen once. Germline trimming cut 6 bases from V and 2 bases from J; bases unmatched to any gene: 9. The CDR3 sequence is 16 residues long. CDR1 and CDR2 from the germline V gene are MDHEN and SYDVKM.

Sample: peripheral blood. This clonotype was obtained from a man in his sixties or seventies with acute or convalescent COVID-19. The V gene is TRBV28, the J gene TRBJ2-3, with 9 bases identical to TRBD1. CDR3 residues: CASRSPRDRATDTQYF. The DNA for the CDR3 is TGTGCCAGCAGGTCCCCCCGGGACAGGGCCACAGATACGCAGTATTTT.